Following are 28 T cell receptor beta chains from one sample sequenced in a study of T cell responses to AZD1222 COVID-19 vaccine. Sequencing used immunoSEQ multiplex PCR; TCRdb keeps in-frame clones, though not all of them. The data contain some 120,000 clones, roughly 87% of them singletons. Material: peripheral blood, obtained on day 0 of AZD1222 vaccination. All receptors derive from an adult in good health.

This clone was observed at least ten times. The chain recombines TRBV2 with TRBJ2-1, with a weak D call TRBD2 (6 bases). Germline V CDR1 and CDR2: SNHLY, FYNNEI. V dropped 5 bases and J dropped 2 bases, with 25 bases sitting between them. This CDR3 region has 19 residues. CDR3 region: CASSSRTFKTSLAYNEQFF. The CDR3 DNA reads TGTGCCAGCAGTTCCAGAACATTCAAGACTAGTCTGGCCTACAATGAGCAGTTCTTC.

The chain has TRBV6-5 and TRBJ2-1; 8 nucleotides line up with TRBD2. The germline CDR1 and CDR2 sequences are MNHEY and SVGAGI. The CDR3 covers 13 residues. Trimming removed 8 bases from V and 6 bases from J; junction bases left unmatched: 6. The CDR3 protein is CASGAGGLNEQFF. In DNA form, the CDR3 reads TGTGCCAGCGGGGCGGGGGGACTCAATGAGCAGTTCTTC.

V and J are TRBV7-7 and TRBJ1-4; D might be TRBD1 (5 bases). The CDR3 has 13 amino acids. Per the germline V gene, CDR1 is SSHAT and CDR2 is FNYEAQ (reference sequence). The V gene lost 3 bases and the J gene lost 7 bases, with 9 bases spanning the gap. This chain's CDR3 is CASSLNRGEKLFF. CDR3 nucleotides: TGTGCCAGCAGCTTGAATAGGGGTGAAAAACTGTTTTTT.

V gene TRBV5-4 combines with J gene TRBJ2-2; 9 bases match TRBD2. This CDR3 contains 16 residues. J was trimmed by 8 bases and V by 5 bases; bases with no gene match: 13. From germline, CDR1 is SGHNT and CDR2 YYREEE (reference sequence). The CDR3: CASRPSVAGALGELFF. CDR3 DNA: TGTGCCAGCAGACCCTCGGTAGCGGGGGCCCTGGGGGAGCTGTTTTTT.

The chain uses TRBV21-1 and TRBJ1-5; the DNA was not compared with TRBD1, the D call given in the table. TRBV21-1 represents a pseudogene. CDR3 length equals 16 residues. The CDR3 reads CASRLLTGYSNQPQHF. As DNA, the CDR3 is TGTGCCAGCAGACTTTTAACAGGATATAGCAATCAGCCCCAGCATTTT.

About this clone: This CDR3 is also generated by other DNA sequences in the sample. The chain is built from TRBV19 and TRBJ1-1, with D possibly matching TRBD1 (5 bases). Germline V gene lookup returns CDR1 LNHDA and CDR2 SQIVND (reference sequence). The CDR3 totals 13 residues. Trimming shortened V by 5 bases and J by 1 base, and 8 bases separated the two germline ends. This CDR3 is CASSPGQNTEAFF. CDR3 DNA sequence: TGTGCCAGTAGTCCCGGACAGAACACTGAAGCTTTCTTT.

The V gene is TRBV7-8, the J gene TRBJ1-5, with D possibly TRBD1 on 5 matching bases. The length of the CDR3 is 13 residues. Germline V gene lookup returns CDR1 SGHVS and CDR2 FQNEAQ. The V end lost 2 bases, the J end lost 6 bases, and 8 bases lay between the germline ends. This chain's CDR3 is CASSLQGVQPQHF. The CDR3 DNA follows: TGTGCCAGCAGCTTACAGGGCGTTCAGCCCCAGCATTTT.

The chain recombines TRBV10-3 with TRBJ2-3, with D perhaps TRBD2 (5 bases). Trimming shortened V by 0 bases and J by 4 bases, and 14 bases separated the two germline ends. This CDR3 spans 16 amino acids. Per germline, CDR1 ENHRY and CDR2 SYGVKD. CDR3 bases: TGTGCCATCAGTGAGTCGAGAGGGTCGGGCGCAGATACGCAGTATTTT. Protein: CAISESRGSGADTQYF.

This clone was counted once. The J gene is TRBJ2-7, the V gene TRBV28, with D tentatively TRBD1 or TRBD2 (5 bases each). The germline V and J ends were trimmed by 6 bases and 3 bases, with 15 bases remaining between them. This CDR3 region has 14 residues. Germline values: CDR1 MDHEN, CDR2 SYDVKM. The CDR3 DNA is TGTGCCAGCAGAGACACGGGGCTAAACTACGAGCAGTACTTC. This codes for CASRDTGLNYEQYF.

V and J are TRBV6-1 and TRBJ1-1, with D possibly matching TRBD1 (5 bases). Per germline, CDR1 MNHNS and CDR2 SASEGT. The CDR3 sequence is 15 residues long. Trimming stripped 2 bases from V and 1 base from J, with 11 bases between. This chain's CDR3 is CASSEWGTRNTEAFF. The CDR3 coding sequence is TGTGCCAGCAGTGAATGGGGGACCCGGAACACTGAAGCTTTCTTT.

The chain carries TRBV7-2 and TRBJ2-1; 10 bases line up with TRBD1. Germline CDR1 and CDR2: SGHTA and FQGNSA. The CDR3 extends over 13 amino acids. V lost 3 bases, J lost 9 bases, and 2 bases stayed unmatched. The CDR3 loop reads CASSFGTGVEQFF. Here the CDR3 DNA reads TGTGCCAGCAGCTTCGGGACAGGGGTTGAGCAGTTCTTC.

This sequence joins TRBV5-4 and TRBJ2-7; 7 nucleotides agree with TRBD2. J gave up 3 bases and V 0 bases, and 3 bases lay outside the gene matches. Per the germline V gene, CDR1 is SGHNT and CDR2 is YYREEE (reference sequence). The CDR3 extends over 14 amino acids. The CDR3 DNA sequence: TGTGCCAGCAGCTTGGGACTAGCTGTCTACGAGCAGTACTTC. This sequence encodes CASSLGLAVYEQYF.

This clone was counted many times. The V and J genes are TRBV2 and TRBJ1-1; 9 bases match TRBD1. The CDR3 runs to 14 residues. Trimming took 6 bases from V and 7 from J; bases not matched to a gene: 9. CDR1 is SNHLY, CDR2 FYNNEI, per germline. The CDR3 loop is CASRDTGGVGEAFF. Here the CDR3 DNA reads TGTGCCAGCAGGGATACAGGGGGCGTAGGTGAAGCTTTCTTT. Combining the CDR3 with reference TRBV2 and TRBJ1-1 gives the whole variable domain EPEVTQTPSHQVTQMGQEVILRCVPISNHLYFYWYRQILGQKVEFLVSFYNNEISEKSEIFDDQFSVERPDGSNFTLKIRSTKLEDSAMYFCASRDTGGVGEAFFGQGTRLTVV.

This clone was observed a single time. The CDR3 region is CASSETDRGEQYF. Here the CDR3 DNA reads TGTGCCAGCAGTGAAACCGACAGGGGCGAGCAGTACTTC. This chain links TRBV6-1 with TRBJ2-7; 8 bases are a match to TRBD1. CDR3 size: 13 residues. J lost 6 bases, V lost 2 bases, and 3 bases had no gene match. The V gene's germline CDR1 is MNHNS and CDR2 SASEGT.

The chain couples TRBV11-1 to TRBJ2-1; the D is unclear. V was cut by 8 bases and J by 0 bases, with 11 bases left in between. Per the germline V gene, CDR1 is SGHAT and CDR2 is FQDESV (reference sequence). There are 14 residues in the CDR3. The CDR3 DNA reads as TGTGCCAGCGAGCCGGGCCTCTCCTACAATGAGCAGTTCTTC. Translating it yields CASEPGLSYNEQFF.

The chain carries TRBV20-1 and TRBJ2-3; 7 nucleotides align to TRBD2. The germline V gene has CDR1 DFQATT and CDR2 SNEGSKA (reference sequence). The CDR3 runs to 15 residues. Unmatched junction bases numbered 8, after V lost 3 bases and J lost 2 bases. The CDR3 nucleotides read TGCAGTGCTAGTATTTGGCGGGAGCCCACAGATACGCAGTATTTT. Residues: CSASIWREPTDTQYF.

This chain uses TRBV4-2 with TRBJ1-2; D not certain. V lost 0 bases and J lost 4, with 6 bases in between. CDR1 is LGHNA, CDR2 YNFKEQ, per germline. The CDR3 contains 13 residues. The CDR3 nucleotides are TGTGCCAGCAGCCAAGAATCCGGCTATGGCTACACCTTC. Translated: CASSQESGYGYTF.

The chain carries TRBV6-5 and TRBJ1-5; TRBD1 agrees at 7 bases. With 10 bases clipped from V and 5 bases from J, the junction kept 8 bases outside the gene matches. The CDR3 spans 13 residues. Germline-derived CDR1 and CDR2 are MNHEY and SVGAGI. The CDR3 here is CATTTGADQPQHF. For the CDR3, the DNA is TGTGCCACCACCACAGGGGCTGATCAGCCCCAGCATTTT.

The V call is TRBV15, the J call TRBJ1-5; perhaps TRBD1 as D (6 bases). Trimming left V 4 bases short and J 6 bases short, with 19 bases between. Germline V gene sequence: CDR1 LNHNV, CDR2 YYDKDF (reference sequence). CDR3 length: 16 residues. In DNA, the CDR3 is TGTGCCACCAGCACTCGAGGGGGGCAATTTTCTCAGCCCCAGCATTTT. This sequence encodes CATSTRGGQFSQPQHF.

This CDR3 is CASSFFPGMTGELFF. The CDR3 coding sequence is TGTGCCAGCAGCTTCTTTCCAGGGATGACCGGGGAGCTGTTTTTT. The chain uses TRBV7-2 and TRBJ2-2; tentative D call: TRBD1 (5 bases). This CDR3 has 15 amino acids. From germline, CDR1 is SGHTA and CDR2 FQGNSA. V shed 3 bases and J shed 5 bases, with 13 bases lying between them.

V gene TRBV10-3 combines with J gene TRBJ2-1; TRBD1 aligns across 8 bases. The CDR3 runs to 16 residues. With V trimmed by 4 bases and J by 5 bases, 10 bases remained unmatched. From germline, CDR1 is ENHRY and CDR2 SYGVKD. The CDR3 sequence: CAISGPQGAGDNEQFF. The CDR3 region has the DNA TGTGCCATCAGTGGACCCCAGGGGGCAGGCGACAATGAGCAGTTCTTC.

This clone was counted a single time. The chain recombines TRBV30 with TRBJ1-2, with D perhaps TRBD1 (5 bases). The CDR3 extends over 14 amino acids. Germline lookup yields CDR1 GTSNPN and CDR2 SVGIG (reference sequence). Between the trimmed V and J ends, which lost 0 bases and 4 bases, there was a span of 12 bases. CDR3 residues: CAWSVGAGVYGYTF. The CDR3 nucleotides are TGTGCCTGGAGTGTCGGGGCGGGGGTCTATGGCTACACCTTC.

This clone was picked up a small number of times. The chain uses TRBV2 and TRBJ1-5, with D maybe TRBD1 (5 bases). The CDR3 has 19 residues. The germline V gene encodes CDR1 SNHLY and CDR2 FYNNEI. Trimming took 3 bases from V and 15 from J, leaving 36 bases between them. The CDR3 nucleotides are TGTGCCAGCAGTGACGGGACGGAGGGAGGAACAGCCCGAACCGGGCCAGGGCATTTT. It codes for CASSDGTEGGTARTGPGHF.

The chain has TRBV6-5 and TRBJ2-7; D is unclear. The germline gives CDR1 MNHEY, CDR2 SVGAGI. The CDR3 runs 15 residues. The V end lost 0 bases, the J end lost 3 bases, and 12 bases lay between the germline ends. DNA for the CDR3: TGTGCCAGCAGTTACTCGATCTCCCCGGTCTACGAGCAGTACTTC. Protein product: CASSYSISPVYEQYF.

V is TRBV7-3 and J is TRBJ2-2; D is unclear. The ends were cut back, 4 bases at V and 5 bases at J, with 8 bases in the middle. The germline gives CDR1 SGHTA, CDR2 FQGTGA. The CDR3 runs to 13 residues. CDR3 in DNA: TGTGCCAGCAGCTACCTAGGAACCGGGGAGCTGTTTTTT. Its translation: CASSYLGTGELFF.

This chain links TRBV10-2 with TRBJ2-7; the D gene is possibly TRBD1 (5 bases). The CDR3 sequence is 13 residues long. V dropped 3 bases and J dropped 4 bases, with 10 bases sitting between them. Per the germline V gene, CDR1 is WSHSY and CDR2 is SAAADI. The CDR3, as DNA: TGCGCCAGCAGTGATGAAGGGGTTTACGAGCAGTACTTC. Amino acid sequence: CASSDEGVYEQYF.

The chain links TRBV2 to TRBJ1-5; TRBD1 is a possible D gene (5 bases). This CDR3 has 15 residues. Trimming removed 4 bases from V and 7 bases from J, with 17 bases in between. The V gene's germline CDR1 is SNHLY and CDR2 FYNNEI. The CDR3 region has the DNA TGTGCCAGCAGTGTGGGGGACGCTGGTAAACAGCCCCAGCATTTT. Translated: CASSVGDAGKQPQHF.

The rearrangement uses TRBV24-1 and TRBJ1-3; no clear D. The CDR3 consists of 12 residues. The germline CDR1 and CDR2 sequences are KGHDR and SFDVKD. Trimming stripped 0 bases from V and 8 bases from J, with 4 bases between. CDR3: CATSDLSDTIYF. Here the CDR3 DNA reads TGTGCCACCAGTGATTTGTCGGACACCATATATTTT.